This TCR beta chain was recorded in a study of blood T cell repertoires in COVID-19. About the study: COVID-19 samples collected from the United States, Italy and Spain covered acute and convalescent phases. PBMCs, B-cell-depleted T cells, or T cells were the source of the cDNA or gDNA that made up the material.

CDR3 length equals 14 residues. Trimming shortened V by 7 bases and J by 2 bases, and 14 bases separated the two germline ends. The germline V gene has CDR1 LNHDA and CDR2 SQIVND (reference sequence). Per the authors' pipeline: Estimation of nucleated cell counts relied on the amplification of reference gene primers. TCRdb's copy holds only in-frame clones and misses some; the assay was immunoSEQ multiplex PCR. V, J and clone size derive from that table, while D and trimming were established from the DNA sequence. Of tens of thousands of clones listed, around nine tenths are singletons. The sequence was collected from a man aged 55 to 70 with acute or convalescent COVID-19. The chain is built from TRBV19 and TRBJ2-5; the D is unclear. The sequenced material came from peripheral blood. In DNA form, the CDR3 reads TGTGCCAGTAAAGGAGAACGCGGTCAAGAGACCCAGTACTTC. It encodes CASKGERGQETQYF.